Following are 14 T cell receptor beta chains from one sample sequenced in a study of shared clonotypes between healthy human individuals. The repertoire was sequenced with immunoSEQ multiplex PCR; TCRdb's copy has only in-frame clones and lacks some. Found here are 2 million to 2.5 million clones, around 95% of them singletons; the top ten hold around 0.13%. Sample: naive CD4+ T cells sorted from blood. This sample's subset: CD45RA+ positively selected. These receptors came from a man aged 18 to 30 in good health.

This CDR3 is CASCSGGYEQYF. CDR3 coding DNA: TGTGCCAGCTGTAGTGGAGGCTACGAGCAGTACTTC. This chain connects TRBV2 to TRBJ2-7, with D maybe TRBD2 (5 bases). CDR1 is SNHLY, CDR2 FYNNEI, per germline. The CDR3 is made up of 12 amino acids. The V end was cut by 8 bases, the J end by 3 bases, with 11 bases between.

V is TRBV7-2 and J is TRBJ2-1; D is uncertain. Germline V lookup: CDR1 SGHTA, CDR2 FQGNSA. The CDR3 loop spans 13 amino acids. V lost 5 bases and J 4 bases, leaving 9 bases between the germline ends. The CDR3 nucleotides are TGTGCCAGCAGCCCAGACTCGTACAATGAGCAGTTCTTC. Translation gives CASSPDSYNEQFF.

The gene calls are TRBV4-1 and TRBJ2-3; D is undetermined. Germline V gene data show CDR1 as MGHRA and CDR2 as YSYEKL. The CDR3 length is 13 residues. The germline V and J ends were trimmed by 7 bases and 1 base, with 9 bases remaining between them. The CDR3 DNA reads as TGCGCCAGCAAGCCCCCAGGCACAGATACGCAGTATTTT. Its translation is CASKPPGTDTQYF.

The chain has TRBV7-6 and TRBJ1-1, with 7 bases that match TRBD1. V lost 3 bases to trimming and J lost 1 base; unmatched junction nucleotides: 23. This CDR3 is built from 21 residues. CDR1 and CDR2 from the germline V gene are SGHVS and FNYEAQ. CDR3 protein: CASSLVRGRKRQGWKNTEAFF. CDR3 sequence (DNA): TGTGCCAGCAGCTTGGTCAGGGGGAGGAAAAGACAGGGATGGAAGAACACTGAAGCTTTCTTT.

This rearrangement joins TRBV7-2 to TRBJ1-2; D is ambiguous. Trimming left V 4 bases short and J 0 bases short, with 15 bases between. The CDR3 runs to 16 residues. Germline V gives CDR1 SGHTA, CDR2 FQGNSA. Here the CDR3 reads CASSSHAGGANYGYTF. The CDR3 nucleotides read TGTGCCAGCAGCTCCCATGCCGGCGGAGCTAACTATGGCTACACCTTC.

The chain is built from TRBV7-9 and TRBJ1-2; D is possibly TRBD1 (6 bases). The germline gives CDR1 SEHNR, CDR2 FQNEAQ (reference sequence). V lost 5 bases to trimming and J lost 3 bases, with 13 bases between them. The CDR3 spans 14 residues. Written as DNA, the CDR3 is TGTGCCAGCAGCAAGGAGGCAGGGGACTATGGCTACACCTTC. Protein: CASSKEAGDYGYTF.

The rearrangement uses TRBV6-1 and TRBJ1-2, with D possibly matching TRBD1 (5 bases). CDR3 length equals 14 residues. Germline CDR1 and CDR2: MNHNS and SASEGT. Trimming stripped 2 bases from V and 4 bases from J, with 11 bases between. CDR3 amino acids: CASSESQGGYGYTF. As DNA, the CDR3 is TGTGCCAGCAGTGAATCCCAGGGCGGCTATGGCTACACCTTC.

The V gene is TRBV28, the J gene TRBJ1-5, with unresolved D. The CDR3 loop spans 16 amino acids. Between the trimmed V and J ends, which lost 4 bases and 0 bases, there was a span of 13 bases. The germline V gene has CDR1 MDHEN and CDR2 SYDVKM. CDR3 bases: TGTGCCAGCAGTTCTTCTGGCAGGTCTAGCAATCAGCCCCAGCATTTT. Translating gives CASSSSGRSSNQPQHF.

This chain joins TRBV6-6 and TRBJ1-2; 8 bases match TRBD1. With V trimmed by 9 bases and J by 1 base, 7 bases remained unmatched. CDR1 and CDR2 (germline): MNHNY, SVGAGI (reference sequence). The CDR3 covers 14 residues. CDR3 sequence: CASRDRRDNYGYTF. The CDR3 DNA is TGTGCCAGTAGGGACAGGCGAGATAACTATGGCTACACCTTC.

The chain couples TRBV6-1 to TRBJ2-3; D is perhaps TRBD2 (6 bases). This CDR3 contains 14 residues. V lost 8 bases, J lost 2 bases, and 14 bases lay in between. The germline V gene has CDR1 MNHNS and CDR2 SASEGT. The DNA for the CDR3 is TGTGCCAGCGCTATTAGCGGATCCACAGATACGCAGTATTTT. Protein product: CASAISGSTDTQYF.

The chain joins TRBV28 to TRBJ1-5, with D perhaps TRBD1 (6 bases). Germline loops: CDR1 MDHEN, CDR2 SYDVKM. The CDR3 is made up of 16 amino acids. Trimming took 5 bases from V and 6 from J, leaving 20 bases between them. The CDR3 DNA sequence: TGTGCCAGCAGTAAGAAACAGGGTGCCAATTCTCAGCCCCAGCATTTT. Translation gives CASSKKQGANSQPQHF.

The chain employs TRBV18 and TRBJ1-6; 7 bases are a match to TRBD1. The CDR3 totals 15 residues. CDR1 KGHSH and CDR2 LQKENI come from the germline V gene. The junction had 8 bases not matched to a gene; V was cut back by 6 bases and J by 6 bases. The CDR3 bases are TGTGCCAGCTCGCAAAAGAGGGACAGTAATTCACCCCTCCACTTT. Its translation is CASSQKRDSNSPLHF.

The chain employs TRBV6-1 and TRBJ2-7, with D possibly being TRBD1 (7 bases). In germline, CDR1 is MNHNS, CDR2 SASEGT. The CDR3 contains 15 residues. V dropped 6 bases and J dropped 0 bases, with 15 bases sitting between them. In DNA, the CDR3 is TGTGCCAGCAGGCGGGGACAGCCAAGCTCCTACGAGCAGTACTTC. Protein sequence: CASRRGQPSSYEQYF.

V is TRBV7-6 and J is TRBJ1-3; D gene uncertain. V gave up 5 bases and J gave up 0 bases, with 14 bases separating them. Germline V lookup: CDR1 SGHVS, CDR2 FNYEAQ. The CDR3 loop spans 16 amino acids. The CDR3 DNA is TGTGCCAGCAGCCCCCTCCCGACAAGCTCTGGAAACACCATATATTTT. This encodes CASSPLPTSSGNTIYF.